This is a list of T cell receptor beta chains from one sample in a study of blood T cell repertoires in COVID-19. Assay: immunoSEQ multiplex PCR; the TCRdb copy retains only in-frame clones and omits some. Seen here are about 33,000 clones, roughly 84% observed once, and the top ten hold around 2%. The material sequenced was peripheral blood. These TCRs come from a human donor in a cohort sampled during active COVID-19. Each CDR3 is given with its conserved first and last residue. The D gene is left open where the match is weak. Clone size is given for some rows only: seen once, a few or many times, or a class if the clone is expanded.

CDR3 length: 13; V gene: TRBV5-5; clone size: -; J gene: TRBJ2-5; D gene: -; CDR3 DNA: TGTGCCAGCAGCTTGCACGGAGACGAGACCCAGTACTTC; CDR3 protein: CASSLHGDETQYF
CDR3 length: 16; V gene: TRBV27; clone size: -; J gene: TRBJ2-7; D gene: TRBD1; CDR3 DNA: TGTGCCAGCAGCCCCCGGACAGGGTTGACTCCCTACGAGCAGTACTTC; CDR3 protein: CASSPRTGLTPYEQYF
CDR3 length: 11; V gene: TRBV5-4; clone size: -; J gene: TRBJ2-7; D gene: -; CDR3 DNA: TGTGCCACTACAGTTGGCGCCGAGCAGTACTTC; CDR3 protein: CATTVGAEQYF
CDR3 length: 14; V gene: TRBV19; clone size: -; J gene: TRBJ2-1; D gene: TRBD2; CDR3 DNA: TGTGCCAGTAGTCTAGCGGGGGGTTTAGATGAGCAGTTCTTC; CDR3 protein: CASSLAGGLDEQFF
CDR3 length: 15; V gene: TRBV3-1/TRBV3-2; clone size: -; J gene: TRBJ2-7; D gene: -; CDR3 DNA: TGTGCCAGCAGCCAAGTGGCCCAGGGAATGAAGGAGCAGTACTTC; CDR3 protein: CASSQVAQGMKEQYF
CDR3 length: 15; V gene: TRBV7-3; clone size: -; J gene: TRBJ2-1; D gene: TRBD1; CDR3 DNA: TGTGCCAGCAGCCCGGACAGGGGGACGGGGAATGAGCAGTTCTTC; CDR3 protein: CASSPDRGTGNEQFF
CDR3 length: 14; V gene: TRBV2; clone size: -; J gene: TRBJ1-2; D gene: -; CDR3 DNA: TGTGCCAGCAATAAGGGACAAGTACTCTATGGCTACACCTTC; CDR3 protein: CASNKGQVLYGYTF
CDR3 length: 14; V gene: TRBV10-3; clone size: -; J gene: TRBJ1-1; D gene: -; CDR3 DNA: TGTGCCATCACCAGATCGGAGGGGCAGACTGAAGCTTTCTTT; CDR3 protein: CAITRSEGQTEAFF
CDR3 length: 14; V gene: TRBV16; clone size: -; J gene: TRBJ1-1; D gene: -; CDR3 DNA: TGTGCCAGCAGCCAATCCCAGGGAAACACTGAAGCTTTCTTT; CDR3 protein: CASSQSQGNTEAFF
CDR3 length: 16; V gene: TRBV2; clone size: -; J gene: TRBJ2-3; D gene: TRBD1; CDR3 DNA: TGTGCCAGCAGTGAAGCGAAGGGGGCTGTTATGGGTACGCAGTATTTT; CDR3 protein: CASSEAKGAVMGTQYF
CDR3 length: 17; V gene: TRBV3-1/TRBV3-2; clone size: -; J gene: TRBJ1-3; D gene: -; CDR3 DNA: TGTGCCAGCAGCCAAGCAGTTGGGAGGAGCTCTGGAAACACCATATATTTT; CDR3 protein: CASSQAVGRSSGNTIYF
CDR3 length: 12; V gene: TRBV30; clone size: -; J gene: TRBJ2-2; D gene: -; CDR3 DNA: TGTGCCTTGATACGGGGCACCGGGGAGCTGTTTTTT; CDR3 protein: CALIRGTGELFF
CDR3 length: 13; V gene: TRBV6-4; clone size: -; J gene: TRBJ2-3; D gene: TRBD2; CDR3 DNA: TGTGCCAGCAGTGACACGACTAGCGGGGGGCAGTATTTT; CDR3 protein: CASSDTTSGGQYF
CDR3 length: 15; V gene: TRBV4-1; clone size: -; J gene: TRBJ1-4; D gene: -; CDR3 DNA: TGCGCCAGCAGCTACCCCGGACAGACTAATGAAAAACTGTTTTTT; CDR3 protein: CASSYPGQTNEKLFF
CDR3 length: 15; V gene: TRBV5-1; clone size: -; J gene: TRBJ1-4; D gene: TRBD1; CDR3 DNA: TGCGCCAGCAGCTTTGGACAGGGGCTAGGTGAAAAACTGTTTTTT; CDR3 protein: CASSFGQGLGEKLFF
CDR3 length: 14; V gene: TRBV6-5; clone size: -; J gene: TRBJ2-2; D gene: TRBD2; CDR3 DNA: TGTGCCAGCAGGGCGGGACTAGCGGCCGGGGAGCTGTTTTTT; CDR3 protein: CASRAGLAAGELFF
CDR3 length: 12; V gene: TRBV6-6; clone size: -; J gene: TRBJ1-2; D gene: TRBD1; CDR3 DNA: TGTGCCAGCAGTTCAGGACAGGGGGACTACACCTTC; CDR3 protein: CASSSGQGDYTF
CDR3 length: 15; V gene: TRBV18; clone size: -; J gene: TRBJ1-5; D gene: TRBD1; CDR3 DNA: TGTGCCAGCTCACCAGAAAACAGGGGATCAGGGCCCCAGCATTTT; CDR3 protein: CASSPENRGSGPQHF
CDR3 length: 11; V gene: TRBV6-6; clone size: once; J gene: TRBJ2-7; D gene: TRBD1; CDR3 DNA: TGTGCCAGCAGTTCACAGGGGGAGCAGTACTTC; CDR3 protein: CASSSQGEQYF
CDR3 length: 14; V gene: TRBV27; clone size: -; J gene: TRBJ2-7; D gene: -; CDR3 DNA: TGTGCCAGCAGTTTCTTTGGCAGGGTCTACGAGCAGTACTTC; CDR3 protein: CASSFFGRVYEQYF
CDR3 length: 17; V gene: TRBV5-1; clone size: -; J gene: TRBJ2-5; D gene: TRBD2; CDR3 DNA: TGCGCCAGCAGCTCCGGGACTAGCGGGGGGGGTATGGAGACCCAGTACTTC; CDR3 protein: CASSSGTSGGGMETQYF
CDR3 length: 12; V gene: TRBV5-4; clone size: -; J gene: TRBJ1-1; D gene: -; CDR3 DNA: TGTGCCAGCAGCTTGGCCTCGGGAGAAGCTTTCTTT; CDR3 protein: CASSLASGEAFF
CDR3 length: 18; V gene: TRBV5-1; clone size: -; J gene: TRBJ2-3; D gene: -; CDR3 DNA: TGCGCCAGCAGTCCCGACCCCCCGCGGCGGCAGCACACAGATACGCAGTATTTT; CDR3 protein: CASSPDPPRRQHTDTQYF
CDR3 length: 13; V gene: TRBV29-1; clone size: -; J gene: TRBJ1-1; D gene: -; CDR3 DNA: TGCAGCGTCCAACAGGGTTGGAGCACTGAAGCTTTCTTT; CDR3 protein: CSVQQGWSTEAFF
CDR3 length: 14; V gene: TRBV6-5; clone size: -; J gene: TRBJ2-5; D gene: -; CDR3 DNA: TGTGCCAGCAGTTCTCTGGCAGGGCAAGAGACCCAGTACTTC; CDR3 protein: CASSSLAGQETQYF
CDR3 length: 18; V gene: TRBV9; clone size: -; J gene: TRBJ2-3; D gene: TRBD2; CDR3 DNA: TGTGCCAGCAGCGTAGTTGGGGCTAGCGGGGTGTACACAGATACGCAGTATTTT; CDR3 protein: CASSVVGASGVYTDTQYF
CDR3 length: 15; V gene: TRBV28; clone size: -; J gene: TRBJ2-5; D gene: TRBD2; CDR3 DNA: TGTGCCAGCAGTTTATGGGGGGGGACCGCGGAGACCCAGTACTTC; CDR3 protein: CASSLWGGTAETQYF
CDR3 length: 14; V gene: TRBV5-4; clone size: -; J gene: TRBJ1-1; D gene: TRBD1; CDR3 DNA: TGTGCCAGCACCTTAGGACAGGGTTTGACTGAAGCTTTCTTT; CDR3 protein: CASTLGQGLTEAFF
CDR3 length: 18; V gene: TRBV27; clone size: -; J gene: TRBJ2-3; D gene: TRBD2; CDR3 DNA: TGTGCCAGCAGTTTGGGTCGGGGTAGCGGGGGTGGAACAGATACGCAGTATTTT; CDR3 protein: CASSLGRGSGGGTDTQYF
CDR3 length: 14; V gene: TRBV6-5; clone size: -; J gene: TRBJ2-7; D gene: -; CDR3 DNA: TGTGCCAGCCGGGCAGGGGGGATGTCCTACGAGCAGTACTTC; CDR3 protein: CASRAGGMSYEQYF
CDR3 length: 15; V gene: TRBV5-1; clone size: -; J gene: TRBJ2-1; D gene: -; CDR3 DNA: TGCGCCAGCAAGTATGGGGGCTCTCTGGGGGATGAGCAGTTCTTC; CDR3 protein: CASKYGGSLGDEQFF
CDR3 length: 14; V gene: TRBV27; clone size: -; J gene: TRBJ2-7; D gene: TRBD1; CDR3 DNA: TGTGCCAGCAGTTTTGGGACAGGACCCTACGAGCAGTACTTC; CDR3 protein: CASSFGTGPYEQYF
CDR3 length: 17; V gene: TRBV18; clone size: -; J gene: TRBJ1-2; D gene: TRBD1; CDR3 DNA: TGTGCCAGCTCACCACCGAATCCGACAGGGGGCTTTTATGGCTACACCTTC; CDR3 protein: CASSPPNPTGGFYGYTF
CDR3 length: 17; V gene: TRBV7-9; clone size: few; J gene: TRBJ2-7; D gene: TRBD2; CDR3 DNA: TGTGCCAGCAGCCTCCGGGGTAGCGGGGGGAACTCCTACGAGCAGTACTTC; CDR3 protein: CASSLRGSGGNSYEQYF
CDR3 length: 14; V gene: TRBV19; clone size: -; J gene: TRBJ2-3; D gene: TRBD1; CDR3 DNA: TGTGCCAGTAGTGGGGACAGGGAGGCAGATACGCAGTATTTT; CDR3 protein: CASSGDREADTQYF
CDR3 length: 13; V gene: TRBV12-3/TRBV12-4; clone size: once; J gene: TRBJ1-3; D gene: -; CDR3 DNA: TGTGCCAGCAGACTAGGGAGGCTTGACACCATATATTTT; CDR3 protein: CASRLGRLDTIYF
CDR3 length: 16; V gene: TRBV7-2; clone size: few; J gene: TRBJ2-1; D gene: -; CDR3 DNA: TGTGCCAGCAGCGGATCCGGGACACACACTTCGACTGAGCAGTTCTTC; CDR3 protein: CASSGSGTHTSTEQFF
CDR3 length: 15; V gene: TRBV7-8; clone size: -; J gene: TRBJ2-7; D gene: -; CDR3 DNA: TGTGCCAGCAGCCTAGCGGGACAGGGGTGGCGCGAGCAGTACTTC; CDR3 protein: CASSLAGQGWREQYF
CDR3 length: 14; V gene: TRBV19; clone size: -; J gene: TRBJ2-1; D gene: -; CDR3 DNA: TGTGCCAGTAGTAAACGGGGGACTTACAATGAGCAGTTCTTC; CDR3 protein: CASSKRGTYNEQFF
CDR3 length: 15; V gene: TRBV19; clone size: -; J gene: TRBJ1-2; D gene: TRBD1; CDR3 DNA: TGTGCCAGTAGTATAGGAGCAGGGGGCAACTATGGCTACACCTTC; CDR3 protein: CASSIGAGGNYGYTF
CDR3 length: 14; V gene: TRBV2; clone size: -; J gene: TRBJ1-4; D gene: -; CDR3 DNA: TGTGCCAGCAGTGCCCAGGCACCTAATGAAAAACTGTTTTTT; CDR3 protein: CASSAQAPNEKLFF
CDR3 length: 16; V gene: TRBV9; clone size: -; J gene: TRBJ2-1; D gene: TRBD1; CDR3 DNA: TGTGCCAGCAGCGCCACCGGGACAGGCGATTACAATGAGCAGTTCTTC; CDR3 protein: CASSATGTGDYNEQFF
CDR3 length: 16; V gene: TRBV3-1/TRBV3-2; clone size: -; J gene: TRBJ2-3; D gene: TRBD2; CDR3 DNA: TGTGCCAGCAGCCCACTCAAGCGGGGGGCAACGGGTACGCAGTATTTT; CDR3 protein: CASSPLKRGATGTQYF
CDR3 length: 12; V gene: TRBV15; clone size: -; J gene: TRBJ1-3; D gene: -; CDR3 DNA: TGTGCCACCAGCAGAGATGGAGGGATCCGATATTTT; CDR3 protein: CATSRDGGIRYF
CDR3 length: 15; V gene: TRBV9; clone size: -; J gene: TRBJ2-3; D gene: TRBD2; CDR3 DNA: TGTGCCAGCAGCGTGGGCGGGGGTAGCACAGATACGCAGTATTTT; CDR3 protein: CASSVGGGSTDTQYF
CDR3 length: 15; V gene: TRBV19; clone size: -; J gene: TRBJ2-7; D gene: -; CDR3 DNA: TGTGCCAGTAGTATGTTCAGGGATCCGTCCTACGAGCAGTACTTC; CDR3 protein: CASSMFRDPSYEQYF